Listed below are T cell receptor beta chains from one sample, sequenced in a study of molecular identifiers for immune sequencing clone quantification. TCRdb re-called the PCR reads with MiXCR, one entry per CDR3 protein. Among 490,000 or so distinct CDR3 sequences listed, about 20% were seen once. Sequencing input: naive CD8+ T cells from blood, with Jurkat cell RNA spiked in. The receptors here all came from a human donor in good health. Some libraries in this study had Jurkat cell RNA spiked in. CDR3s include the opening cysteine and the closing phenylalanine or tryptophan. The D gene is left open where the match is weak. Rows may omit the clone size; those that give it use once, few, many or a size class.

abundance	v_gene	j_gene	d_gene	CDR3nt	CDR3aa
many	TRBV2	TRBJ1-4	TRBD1	TGTGCCAGCGAAGGACAGGGGAGGAATGAAAAACTGTTTTTT	CASEGQGRNEKLFF
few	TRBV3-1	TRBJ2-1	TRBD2	TGTGCCAGCAGCCAAGGGGCTAGCGGGGGACTGAGCTCCTACAATGAGCAGTTCTTC	CASSQGASGGLSSYNEQFF
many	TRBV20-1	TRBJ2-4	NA	TGCAGTGCTAGAGAGACACAACTAGCCAAAAACATTCAGTACTTC	CSARETQLAKNIQYF
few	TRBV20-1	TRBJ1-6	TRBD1	TGCAGTGCTAGAGGAGAATTTGGGACAGGGTCCTATAATTCACCCCTCCACTTT	CSARGEFGTGSYNSPLHF
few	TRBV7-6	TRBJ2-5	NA	TGTGCCAGCAGCTTATGGTTGGAGGAGACCCAGTACTTC	CASSLWLEETQYF
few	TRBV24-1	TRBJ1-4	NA	TGTGCCACCAGTGATCACACACAGGGAGTTAATGAAAAACTGTTTTTT	CATSDHTQGVNEKLFF
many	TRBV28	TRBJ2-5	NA	TGTGCCAGCAGTCCTACCCGGCCCGATCAAGAGACCCAGTACTTC	CASSPTRPDQETQYF
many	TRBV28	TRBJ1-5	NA	TGTGCCAGCAGTTTATACTGGAGTCAGCCCCAGCATTTT	CASSLYWSQPQHF
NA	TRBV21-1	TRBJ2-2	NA	TGTGCCAGCAGCAAGGCACAGGGGGGGACCGGGGAGCTGTTTTTT	CASSKAQGGTGELFF
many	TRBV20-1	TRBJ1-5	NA	TGCAGTGCTAGAGCCCTGGACGGCTATCAGCCCCAGCATTTT	CSARALDGYQPQHF
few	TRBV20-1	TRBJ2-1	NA	TGCAGTGCTAGAGATCTGGCCCTCTACAATGAGCAGTTCTTC	CSARDLALYNEQFF
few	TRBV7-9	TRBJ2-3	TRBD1	TGTGCCAGCAGCTTAGCGGGACAGCCTTCCAGAGATACGCAGTATTTT	CASSLAGQPSRDTQYF
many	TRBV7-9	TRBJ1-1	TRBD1	TGTGCCAGCAGCCCCGGGACAGGAGATGAAGCTTTCTTT	CASSPGTGDEAFF
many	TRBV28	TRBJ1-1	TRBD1	TGTGCCAGCAGTCAACAGGGGGCGGTCACTGAAGCTTTCTTT	CASSQQGAVTEAFF
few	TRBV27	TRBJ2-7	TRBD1	TGTGCCAGCAGTTACCGGGACAGGACCTCCGAGCAGTACTTC	CASSYRDRTSEQYF
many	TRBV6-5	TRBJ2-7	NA	TGTGCCAGCTCAACAAGGGCGCCTGACGAGCAGTACTTC	CASSTRAPDEQYF
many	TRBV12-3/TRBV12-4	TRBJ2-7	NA	TGTGCCAGCAGTCTCGAGCCCCCATACGAGCAGTACTTC	CASSLEPPYEQYF
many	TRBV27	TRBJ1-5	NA	TGTGCCAGCAGTTGGCAAAGCAATCAGCCCCAGCATTTT	CASSWQSNQPQHF
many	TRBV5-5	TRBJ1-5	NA	TGTGCCAGCAGCCCGGACGACAGGTCCGATCAGCCCCAGCATTTT	CASSPDDRSDQPQHF
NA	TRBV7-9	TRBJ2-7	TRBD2	TGTGCCAGCAGCTTAGAATCTAGCGGGAACTACGAGCAGTACTTC	CASSLESSGNYEQYF
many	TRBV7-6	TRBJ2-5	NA	TGTGCCAGCGCTTCAGTGGTAGCGGAGATAAAAGAGACCCAGTACTTC	CASASVVAEIKETQYF
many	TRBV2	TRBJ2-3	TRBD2	TGTGCCAGCAGGGAGATCCGGGACTACCTTTTT	CASREIRDYLF
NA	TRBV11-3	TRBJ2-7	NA	TGTGCCAGCAGCTTCAGTTACGGCTACGAGCAGTACTTC	CASSFSYGYEQYF
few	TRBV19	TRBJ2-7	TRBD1	TGTGCCAGTAGTCTCGGACAGGGGACAGTCTACGAGCAGTACTTC	CASSLGQGTVYEQYF
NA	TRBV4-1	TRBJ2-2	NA	TGCGCCAGCAGAGGACAGTCGAACACCGGGGAGCTGTTTTTT	CASRGQSNTGELFF
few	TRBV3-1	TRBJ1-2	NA	TGTGCCAGCAGCCAATACGACCGAAACTATGGCTACACCTTC	CASSQYDRNYGYTF
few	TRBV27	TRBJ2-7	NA	TGTGCCAGCAGCCGAGCAGGCTGGGGGAGCTACGAGCAGTACTTC	CASSRAGWGSYEQYF
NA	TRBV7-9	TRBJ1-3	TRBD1	TGTGCCAGCAGCTTACCCGACAGGGGCACCATATATTTT	CASSLPDRGTIYF
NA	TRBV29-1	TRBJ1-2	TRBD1	TGCAGCGTGGACAGGGGAACGTATGGCTACACCTTC	CSVDRGTYGYTF
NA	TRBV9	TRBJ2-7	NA	TGTGCCAGCAGCGTAGACGACTCCTACGAGCAGTACTTC	CASSVDDSYEQYF
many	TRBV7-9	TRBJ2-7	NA	TGTGCCAGCAGCTTAGTGAGGGACGACGAGCAGTACTTC	CASSLVRDDEQYF
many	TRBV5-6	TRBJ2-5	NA	TGTGCCAGCAGCTTGGACTTTGAAGAGACCCAGTACTTC	CASSLDFEETQYF
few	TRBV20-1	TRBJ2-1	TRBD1	TGCAGTGCCAAGGACCTTGGAGACAGGGGTCATGGGAATGAGCAGTTCTTC	CSAKDLGDRGHGNEQFF
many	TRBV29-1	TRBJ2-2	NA	TGCAGCGTTGAGGCATCCACCGGGGAGCTGTTTTTT	CSVEASTGELFF
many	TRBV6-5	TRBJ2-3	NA	TGTGCCAGCAGCCTCGCCGGGGGAGGCGCAGATACGCAGTATTTT	CASSLAGGGADTQYF
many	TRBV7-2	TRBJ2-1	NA	TGTGCCAGCAGCTCATCGGTCTGGGGGGACGGCAATGAGCAGTTCTTC	CASSSSVWGDGNEQFF
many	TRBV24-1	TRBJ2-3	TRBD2	TGTGCCACCAGTGTTCCTAGCGGGAGATCAGATACGCAGTATTTT	CATSVPSGRSDTQYF
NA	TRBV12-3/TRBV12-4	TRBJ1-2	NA	TGTGCCAGCAGTTTATTCCGAGAGGGTAACTATGGCTACACCTTC	CASSLFREGNYGYTF
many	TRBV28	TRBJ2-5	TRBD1	TGTGCCAGCAGTCAACAGGGGGAGGAAGAGACCCAGTACTTC	CASSQQGEEETQYF
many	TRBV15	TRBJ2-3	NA	TGTGCCACCAGCAAAGGCGCCGGGACTAGCACAGATACGCAGTATTTT	CATSKGAGTSTDTQYF
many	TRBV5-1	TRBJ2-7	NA	TGCGCCAGCAGCTCTATGACCTCCTACGAGCAGTACTTC	CASSSMTSYEQYF
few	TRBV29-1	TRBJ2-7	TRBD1	TGCAGCGTTGTCCCTGGGTCGACAGGGAGCTACGAGCAGTACTTC	CSVVPGSTGSYEQYF
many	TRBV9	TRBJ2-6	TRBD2	TGTGCCAGCAGCTTGGATGGGAGGGGTCCTGGGGCCAACGTCCTGACTTTC	CASSLDGRGPGANVLTF
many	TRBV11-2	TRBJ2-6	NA	TGTGCCAGCAGCCTCGATCCAGCCCACTCTGGGGCCAACGTCCTGACTTTC	CASSLDPAHSGANVLTF